This T cell receptor (beta chain) was identified in a study of OX40 agonist ivuxolimab in advanced cancers. This table comes from immunoSEQ multiplex PCR, and its TCRdb copy is limited to in-frame clones, with some not included. This table holds over 70,000 clones, roughly 93% found once. CDR3 length equals 14 residues. Between the trimmed V and J ends, which lost 2 bases and 0 bases, there was a span of 6 bases. Per the germline V gene, CDR1 is SGDLS and CDR2 is YYNGEE. The chain links TRBV9 to TRBJ1-3; no firm D call. Sequenced material: CD4+ or CD8+ T cells sorted from blood, taken in a trial of the OX40 agonist ivuxolimab. This clonotype was sampled from an adult with an advanced solid tumor such as melanoma, head and neck, liver or kidney cancer. The CDR3 here is CASSVGSSGNTIYF. DNA of the CDR3: TGTGCCAGCAGCGTCGGGAGCTCTGGAAACACCATATATTTT. Variable domain in full (rest from reference TRBV9 and TRBJ1-3): DSGVTQTPKHLITATGQRVTLRCSPRSGDLSVYWYQQSLDQGLQFLIQYYNGEERAKGNILERFSAQQFPDLHSELNLSSLELGDSALYFCASSVGSSGNTIYFGEGSWLTVV.